This is a list of T cell receptor beta chains from one sample in a study of T cell responses to AZD1222 COVID-19 vaccine. The data were produced by immunoSEQ multiplex PCR, yet TCRdb's version contains in-frame clones alone and is incomplete. Of around 180,000 clones listed, under 95% are singletons. The source material was peripheral blood, sampled 28 days after the second AZD1222 dose. The receptors were sampled from an adult who received the AZD1222 COVID-19 vaccine. Each CDR3 is given with its conserved first and last residue. The D gene is left open where the match is weak. The listing skips clone size in some rows; elsewhere it reads once, few, many or a size class.

15 - TRBJ1-2 - TRBV9 TGTGCCAGCAGCCACGGACAGATACCTAACTATGGCTACACCTTC CASSHGQIPNYGYTF
15 TRBD1 TRBJ2-7 - TRBV28 TGTGCCAGCAGTTCCCTTCAGACAGGGAACTACGAGCAGTACTTC CASSSLQTGNYEQYF
15 TRBD1 TRBJ2-7 - TRBV6-1 TGTGCCAGCAGTGAAGCAGTCGACAGGGGTTACGGGCAGTACTTC CASSEAVDRGYGQYF
15 - TRBJ1-1 - TRBV7-2 TGTGCCAGCAGCTTAGAGGGGGGACTTCCGCGGGAAGCTTTCTTT CASSLEGGLPREAFF
13 - TRBJ2-5 - TRBV6-4 TGTGCCAGCAGCGAGACAGCTGAAGAGACCCAGTACTTC CASSETAEETQYF
13 - TRBJ1-2 - TRBV6-5 TGTGCCAGCAGTTACGGGTCGGCTTGGGGCTACACCTTC CASSYGSAWGYTF
17 - TRBJ1-3 - TRBV4-1 TGCGCCAGCAGCCAAGCCGATGGCAGGAGGCTTATCAACACCATATATTTT CASSQADGRRLINTIYF
13 - TRBJ1-1 - TRBV3-1/TRBV3-2 TGTGCCAGCAGCCAAGAAGAGGGTACCAAAGCTTTCTTT CASSQEEGTKAFF
13 - TRBJ1-1 once TRBV9 TGTGCCAGCAGCCCCCGCCCAGACACTGAAGCTTTCTTT CASSPRPDTEAFF
19 TRBD2 TRBJ2-3 - TRBV4-1 TGCGCCAGCAGCCAATGGTCGGTCAGGCTAGCGGGAGGCACAGATACGCAGTATTTT CASSQWSVRLAGGTDTQYF
17 - TRBJ1-1 - TRBV11-2 TGTGCCAGCACAAACGACAGAAGGGGACTCACGAACACTGAAGCTTTCTTT CASTNDRRGLTNTEAFF
16 TRBD1 TRBJ2-3 - TRBV14 TGTGCCAGCAGCCGAAGCCGGGACAGGGTCACAGATACGCAGTATTTT CASSRSRDRVTDTQYF
15 - TRBJ1-2 - TRBV5-1 TGCGCCAGCAGCTTGAACGGTAATAGAGGTAGGGGCTACACCTTC CASSLNGNRGRGYTF
15 - TRBJ1-5 - TRBV19 TGTGCCAGTAGTACGGACAGCAGACGCAATCAGCCCCAGCATTTT CASSTDSRRNQPQHF